This TCR beta chain was obtained from a study of cytomegalovirus exposure and HLA in healthy donors. At the level of the study: It was reported in a later analysis that the 90 to 150 validation repertoires used the same platform as the 550 to 850 first-cohort repertoires. Study outcomes and limitations: According to the study, 180 or so TCR beta chains were cytomegalovirus-associated.

Worth noting for this clone: The target antigen is unknown.

This table comes from immunoSEQ multiplex PCR, and its TCRdb copy is limited to in-frame clones, with some not included. The data show 90,000 to 110,000 clones, 86% seen once. This CDR3 has 18 residues. The sequencing input was PBMCs. This sequence was found in a woman aged 18-29 years in good health and CMV-seropositive. The V gene is TRBV7-5, the J gene TRBJ2-1; the table's D call of TRBD2 was not tested on the DNA. TRBV7-5 is given as a pseudogene. The CDR3 coding sequence is TGTGTCAGAAGCTCGACTATTAGCGGGAGGGCGTCGGGTGTTGAGCAGTTCTTC. It codes for CVRSSTISGRASGVEQFF.